The 17 T cell receptor beta chains below come from one sample, sequenced in a study of graft-versus-host responses after intestinal transplantation. Data came from immunoSEQ multiplex PCR; TCRdb stores just in-frame clones and leaves some out. Of 95,000 to 100,000 clones in the sample, roughly 86% were seen once. This sample comprised PBMCs, obtained 255 days after intestinal transplant. These receptors all come from a human patient who received an intestinal transplant, so some T cells may come from the graft donor.

The chain uses TRBV6-1 and TRBJ2-5; tentatively, D is TRBD2 (5 bases). CDR1 is MNHNS and CDR2 is SASEGT in the germline V gene. The length of the CDR3 is 14 residues. The V and J ends lost 2 bases and 2 bases respectively, with 9 bases between them. The DNA of the CDR3 is TGTGCCAGCAGTGAATTACGGGGACAAGAGACCCAGTACTTC. It translates to CASSELRGQETQYF.

The genes are TRBV2 and TRBJ2-2, with TRBD1 matching 9 bases. Losses at the gene ends were 6 bases for V and 5 bases for J; bases not matched to a gene: 10. This CDR3 is built from 16 residues. CDR1 is SNHLY, CDR2 FYNNEI, per germline. The CDR3 nucleotides read TGTGCCAGCAGCGCGGGACAGGGTCTGAGAACCGGGGAGCTGTTTTTT. Protein: CASSAGQGLRTGELFF.

The gene calls are TRBV18 and TRBJ1-4, with D perhaps TRBD1 (5 bases). CDR1 is KGHSH and CDR2 is LQKENI in the germline V gene. CDR3 length: 13 residues. The V and J ends lost 3 bases and 7 bases respectively, with 9 bases between them. In DNA, the CDR3 is TGTGCCAGCTCACCGCGACAGACTGAAAAACTGTTTTTT. Amino acid sequence: CASSPRQTEKLFF.

The V and J genes are TRBV28 and TRBJ2-1; 7 bases align to TRBD2. Germline-derived CDR1 and CDR2 are MDHEN and SYDVKM. The junction had 1 base not matched to a gene; V was cut back by 4 bases and J by 4 bases. This CDR3 contains 13 residues. CDR3 protein: CASSSGRYNEQFF. CDR3 DNA: TGTGCCAGCAGTTCCGGGAGGTACAATGAGCAGTTCTTC.

The chain joins TRBV7-9 to TRBJ1-6; no clear D gene. V dropped 1 base and J dropped 10 bases, with 11 bases sitting between them. There are 14 residues in the CDR3. CDR1 and CDR2 (germline): SEHNR, FQNEAQ (reference sequence). In DNA form, the CDR3 reads TGTGCCAGCAGCTTAGTTGACTGGGAGTCACCCCTCCACTTT. It is translated as CASSLVDWESPLHF.

The chain has TRBV9 and TRBJ2-5, with TRBD1 matching 9 bases. The germline V gene has CDR1 SGDLS and CDR2 YYNGEE. Unmatched junction bases numbered 9, after V lost 4 bases and J lost 5 bases. This CDR3 is 15 amino acids long. The CDR3 sequence is CASSPYRGLWETQYF. The DNA of the CDR3 is TGTGCCAGCAGCCCCTACAGGGGGCTTTGGGAGACCCAGTACTTC.

The chain has TRBV6-6 and TRBJ1-2, with no clear D. The CDR3 loop spans 14 amino acids. CDR1 and CDR2 from the germline V gene are MNHNY and SVGAGI (reference sequence). V was shortened by 2 bases and J by 4 bases, with 11 bases between the two germline ends. CDR3 sequence reads: CASSYDTPGYGYTF. The CDR3 DNA sequence: TGTGCCAGCAGTTACGACACGCCGGGCTATGGCTACACCTTC.

This clone rates as medium-sized (0.01 to 0.1%). V gene TRBV6-1 combines with J gene TRBJ1-3; TRBD1 aligns across 9 bases. After removal of 0 bases from V and 4 bases from J, the junction contained 4 bases not matched to a gene. The V gene's germline CDR1 is MNHNS and CDR2 SASEGT. This CDR3 spans 16 amino acids. This chain's CDR3 is CASSEALGTGGNTIYF. The DNA of the CDR3 is TGTGCCAGCAGTGAAGCGCTGGGGACAGGGGGAAACACCATATATTTT.

This chain links TRBV29-1 with TRBJ2-7, with 7 bases matching TRBD2. The germline CDR1 and CDR2 sequences are SQVTM and ANQGSEA. The trim removed 4 bases at V and 3 bases at J, leaving 0 bases unmatched. CDR3 length equals 11 residues. In DNA form, the CDR3 reads TGCAGCGTTGGGGGGGGCTACGAGCAGTACTTC. This gives the protein CSVGGGYEQYF.

The chain joins TRBV15 to TRBJ1-5, with D hard to call. CDR1 and CDR2 (germline): LNHNV, YYDKDF (reference sequence). CDR3 length equals 13 residues. Trimming pared 0 bases from V and 6 bases from J, leaving 6 bases between. The CDR3 here is CATSRDHRQPQHF. The CDR3 DNA reads TGTGCCACCAGCAGAGATCACCGTCAGCCCCAGCATTTT. The full variable domain, completed using reference TRBV15 and TRBJ1-5, is DAMVIQNPRYQVTQFGKPVTLSCSQTLNHNVMYWYQQKSSQAPKLLFHYYDKDFNNEADTPDNFQSRRPNTSFCFLDIRSPGLGDTAMYLCATSRDHRQPQHFGDGTRLSIL.

The gene calls are TRBV20-1 and TRBJ2-5; D is undetermined. This CDR3 is 11 amino acids long. Germline values: CDR1 DFQATT, CDR2 SNEGSKA (reference sequence). The V end was cut by 4 bases, the J end by 2 bases, with 5 bases between. CDR3 DNA sequence: TGCAGTGCTAAACGGCAAGAGACCCAGTACTTC. This translates into CSAKRQETQYF.

Note on this clone: One end of the junction is discordant with germline, which a read error may explain. V and J are TRBV9 and TRBJ1-1; TRBD1 matches at 10 bases. This CDR3 has 14 amino acids. The V gene's germline CDR1 is SGDLS and CDR2 YYNGEE. The CDR3 reads CVSSVGTGDTEAFF. CDR3 nucleotides: TGTGTCAGCAGCGTAGGGACAGGGGACACTGAAGCTTTCTTT.

A note on this clone: A junction end diverges from the germline sequence, so it may reflect a read error. This sequence joins TRBV7-2 and TRBJ2-1; D remains ambiguous. The CDR3 sequence is 17 residues long. Germline V gene sequence: CDR1 SGHTA, CDR2 FQGNSA. The CDR3 sequence is CASTLHKRAKTYNEQFF. CDR3 bases: TGTGCCAGCACCTTACATAAAAGGGCGAAAACCTACAATGAGCAGTTCTTC.

A word on this clone: Sequence at one end of the junction differs from germline and may be a read error. The CDR3 DNA sequence: TGTGCTAGCAGCTCGGACCTCCAAGAGACCCAGTACTTC. Its protein product is CASSSDLQETQYF. The chain uses TRBV7-7 and TRBJ2-5; D not resolved. Germline V lookup: CDR1 SSHAT, CDR2 FNYEAQ (reference sequence). The CDR3 is made up of 13 amino acids.

The chain combines TRBV27 with TRBJ2-7; 7 bases match TRBD2. Germline V gives CDR1 MNHEY, CDR2 SMNVEV (reference sequence). V trimming: 6 bases; J trimming: 2 bases; junction bases outside the gene matches: 4. The CDR3 sequence is 13 residues long. The CDR3 DNA reads TGTGCCAGCAGCTGGGGGGGGGCCTACGAGCAGTACTTC. This gives the protein CASSWGGAYEQYF.

The chain combines TRBV5-1 with TRBJ1-2; D not resolved. The germline V gene has CDR1 SGHRS and CDR2 YFSETQ. V lost 4 bases to trimming and J lost 3 bases, with 13 bases between them. The length of the CDR3 is 14 residues. The CDR3 DNA sequence: TGCGCCAGCAGCCCTGAGACGGATTACTATGGCTACACCTTC. Encoded protein: CASSPETDYYGYTF.

The rearrangement uses TRBV19 and TRBJ2-7; TRBD1 might be the D (5 bases). Germline values: CDR1 LNHDA, CDR2 SQIVND (reference sequence). This CDR3 has 13 residues. V was cut by 6 bases and J by 3 bases, with 12 bases left in between. Written as DNA, the CDR3 is TGTGCCAGTAGCCCAGGGAACCGCTACGAGCAGTACTTC. Translation gives CASSPGNRYEQYF.